Listed below are T cell receptor beta chains from one sample, sequenced in a study of T cell responses to AZD1222 COVID-19 vaccine. Measured with immunoSEQ multiplex PCR; TCRdb has only the in-frame clones, and not every one. The data contain some 150,000 clones, more than 80% of them singletons. Sequences were derived from peripheral blood, sampled on day 0 of AZD1222 vaccination. All receptors derive from an adult in good health. Each CDR3 is given with its conserved first and last residue. D genes are given only for firm matches. Size is stated for part of the rows, as once, few or many counts, or as a class when the clone is expanded.

V gene: TRBV12-3/TRBV12-4
D gene: NA
clone size: NA
J gene: TRBJ2-1
CDR3 protein: CASSLYNEQFF
CDR3 DNA: TGTGCCAGCAGCCTATACAATGAGCAGTTCTTC

V gene: TRBV4-2
D gene: NA
clone size: few
J gene: TRBJ1-6
CDR3 protein: CASSQDSRVRNNSPLHF
CDR3 DNA: TGTGCCAGCAGCCAAGATTCGAGGGTACGGAATAATTCACCCCTCCACTTT

V gene: TRBV19
D gene: NA
clone size: NA
J gene: TRBJ2-7
CDR3 protein: CASSIGRGSYEQYF
CDR3 DNA: TGTGCCAGTAGTATCGGCAGGGGATCCTACGAGCAGTACTTC

V gene: TRBV5-1
D gene: NA
clone size: NA
J gene: TRBJ2-2
CDR3 protein: CASSLNGLPPNTGELFF
CDR3 DNA: TGCGCCAGCAGCTTGAACGGGCTACCCCCGAACACCGGGGAGCTGTTTTTT

V gene: TRBV20-1
D gene: NA
clone size: NA
J gene: TRBJ2-1
CDR3 protein: CSASRLSEVDEQFF
CDR3 DNA: TGCAGTGCTAGTCGTCTTTCGGAGGTGGATGAGCAGTTCTTC

V gene: TRBV12-2
D gene: NA
clone size: NA
J gene: TRBJ1-1
CDR3 protein: CASRLWPQGGTEVFF
CDR3 DNA: TGTGCAAGTCGCTTATGGCCCCAGGGGGGAACTGAAGTTTTCTTT

V gene: TRBV11-3
D gene: TRBD1
clone size: NA
J gene: TRBJ1-1
CDR3 protein: CASSSRDRPTEAFF
CDR3 DNA: TGTGCCAGCAGCTCCCGGGACAGGCCCACTGAAGCTTTCTTT

V gene: TRBV6-7
D gene: NA
clone size: NA
J gene: TRBJ1-1
CDR3 protein: CASSYLATKEAFF
CDR3 DNA: TGTGCCAGCAGTTACTTGGCAACAAAGGAAGCTTTCTTT

V gene: TRBV6-5
D gene: TRBD1
clone size: NA
J gene: TRBJ1-2
CDR3 protein: CASSSKRTGNNYGYTF
CDR3 DNA: TGTGCCAGCAGTTCCAAGAGGACAGGGAATAACTATGGCTACACCTTC

V gene: TRBV11-2
D gene: TRBD1
clone size: NA
J gene: TRBJ2-2
CDR3 protein: CASSLGTVPSGELFF
CDR3 DNA: TGTGCCAGCAGCCTCGGGACAGTTCCAAGCGGGGAGCTGTTTTTT

V gene: TRBV6-4
D gene: TRBD2
clone size: NA
J gene: TRBJ2-3
CDR3 protein: CASSDAAGGTDTQYF
CDR3 DNA: TGTGCCAGCAGTGACGCGGCGGGAGGCACAGATACGCAGTATTTT

V gene: TRBV4-1
D gene: TRBD2
clone size: NA
J gene: TRBJ2-1
CDR3 protein: CASSPGLVGYNEQFF
CDR3 DNA: TGCGCCAGCAGCCCAGGACTAGTGGGTTACAATGAGCAGTTCTTC

V gene: TRBV3-1/TRBV3-2
D gene: NA
clone size: NA
J gene: TRBJ1-4
CDR3 protein: CASSQDLNPVGEKLFF
CDR3 DNA: TGTGCCAGCAGCCAAGATCTAAATCCCGTTGGTGAAAAACTGTTTTTT

V gene: TRBV5-4
D gene: TRBD2
clone size: NA
J gene: TRBJ2-1
CDR3 protein: CASSFGTSGSNEQFF
CDR3 DNA: TGTGCCAGCAGTTTTGGGACTAGCGGGAGTAATGAGCAGTTCTTC

V gene: TRBV30
D gene: NA
clone size: NA
J gene: TRBJ1-6
CDR3 protein: CAWSGVEVGYNSPLHF
CDR3 DNA: TGTGCCTGGAGTGGCGTGGAGGTAGGGTATAATTCACCCCTCCACTTT

V gene: TRBV20-1
D gene: NA
clone size: NA
J gene: TRBJ1-2
CDR3 protein: CSASRDGYTF
CDR3 DNA: TGCAGTGCTAGTCGGGATGGCTACACCTTC

V gene: TRBV7-2
D gene: NA
clone size: NA
J gene: TRBJ1-6
CDR3 protein: CASIQSSYNSPLHF
CDR3 DNA: TGTGCCAGCATACAGAGCTCCTATAATTCACCCCTCCACTTT

V gene: TRBV6-5
D gene: NA
clone size: NA
J gene: TRBJ1-1
CDR3 protein: CASRGGGFGTEAFF
CDR3 DNA: TGTGCCAGCAGAGGAGGGGGTTTCGGCACTGAAGCTTTCTTT

V gene: TRBV5-6
D gene: NA
clone size: NA
J gene: TRBJ1-2
CDR3 protein: CASSPAGGGYTF
CDR3 DNA: TGTGCCAGCAGCCCCGCGGGGGGAGGCTACACCTTC

V gene: TRBV21-1
D gene: NA
clone size: NA
J gene: TRBJ1-4
CDR3 protein: CASSIRGPREDEKLFF
CDR3 DNA: TGTGCCAGCAGCATCCGGGGACCCAGGGAGGATGAAAAACTGTTTTTT

V gene: TRBV5-4
D gene: NA
clone size: NA
J gene: TRBJ2-3
CDR3 protein: CASSLKQGTDTQYF
CDR3 DNA: TGTGCCAGCAGCTTGAAACAGGGAACAGATACGCAGTATTTT

V gene: TRBV2
D gene: NA
clone size: NA
J gene: TRBJ1-2
CDR3 protein: CASSDNRVTHGYTF
CDR3 DNA: TGTGCCAGCAGTGATAACAGGGTTACCCATGGCTACACCTTC

V gene: TRBV19
D gene: NA
clone size: NA
J gene: TRBJ1-1
CDR3 protein: CASSWGHGTEAFF
CDR3 DNA: TGTGCCAGTAGTTGGGGCCACGGAACTGAAGCTTTCTTT

V gene: TRBV19
D gene: TRBD1
clone size: NA
J gene: TRBJ1-4
CDR3 protein: CASTDRDRGINEKLFF
CDR3 DNA: TGTGCCAGTACAGACCGGGACAGGGGCATAAATGAAAAACTGTTTTTT

V gene: TRBV29-1
D gene: NA
clone size: few
J gene: TRBJ1-2
CDR3 protein: CSVGGFPSHYGYTF
CDR3 DNA: TGCAGCGTTGGGGGGTTCCCAAGTCACTATGGCTACACCTTC

V gene: TRBV27
D gene: NA
clone size: NA
J gene: TRBJ1-5
CDR3 protein: CASSFEGNSNQPQHF
CDR3 DNA: TGTGCCAGCAGTTTTGAAGGGAATAGCAATCAGCCCCAGCATTTT

V gene: TRBV19
D gene: NA
clone size: once
J gene: TRBJ2-1
CDR3 protein: CASQDDRPYGNEQFF
CDR3 DNA: TGTGCCAGCCAGGACGACAGGCCCTATGGAAATGAGCAGTTCTTC

V gene: TRBV5-8
D gene: NA
clone size: NA
J gene: TRBJ2-7
CDR3 protein: CASSRGDGVPSSYEQYF
CDR3 DNA: TGTGCCAGCAGTCGCGGGGATGGGGTTCCCAGCTCCTACGAGCAGTACTTC

V gene: TRBV5-1
D gene: TRBD2
clone size: once
J gene: TRBJ2-1
CDR3 protein: CASSFSGGTGEQFF
CDR3 DNA: TGCGCCAGCAGCTTCTCGGGAGGGACGGGTGAGCAGTTCTTC

V gene: TRBV7-9
D gene: NA
clone size: NA
J gene: TRBJ2-7
CDR3 protein: CASSLALNPSSYEQYF
CDR3 DNA: TGTGCCAGCAGCTTAGCGCTAAATCCCTCCTCCTACGAGCAGTACTTC

V gene: TRBV4-1
D gene: NA
clone size: few
J gene: TRBJ1-1
CDR3 protein: CASSQVWSGSTEAFF
CDR3 DNA: TGCGCCAGCAGCCAAGTATGGTCAGGGTCTACTGAAGCTTTCTTT

V gene: TRBV12-3/TRBV12-4
D gene: NA
clone size: NA
J gene: TRBJ1-1
CDR3 protein: CASSSVGVVAFF
CDR3 DNA: TGTGCCAGCAGTTCGGTCGGAGTGGTAGCTTTCTTT

V gene: TRBV5-4
D gene: TRBD1
clone size: NA
J gene: TRBJ2-3
CDR3 protein: CASSLGQGSPDTQYF
CDR3 DNA: TGTGCCAGCAGTTTGGGACAGGGAAGCCCAGATACGCAGTATTTT

V gene: TRBV6-5
D gene: TRBD1
clone size: NA
J gene: TRBJ2-7
CDR3 protein: CASSTRTGTYEQYF
CDR3 DNA: TGTGCCAGCAGTACCCGGACAGGGACCTACGAGCAGTACTTC

V gene: TRBV6-6
D gene: NA
clone size: NA
J gene: TRBJ1-4
CDR3 protein: CASSPGNEKLFF
CDR3 DNA: TGTGCCAGCAGTCCTGGGAATGAAAAACTGTTTTTT

V gene: TRBV5-4
D gene: NA
clone size: NA
J gene: TRBJ2-2
CDR3 protein: CASNLGGELFF
CDR3 DNA: TGTGCCAGCAATCTAGGCGGGGAGCTGTTTTTT

V gene: TRBV4-2
D gene: NA
clone size: NA
J gene: TRBJ2-3
CDR3 protein: CASSQEAGGVDTQYF
CDR3 DNA: TGTGCCAGCAGCCAAGAGGCAGGAGGGGTAGATACGCAGTATTTT

V gene: TRBV6-2/TRBV6-3
D gene: NA
clone size: NA
J gene: TRBJ2-7
CDR3 protein: CASRPPSHEQYF
CDR3 DNA: TGTGCCAGCAGGCCTCCCTCACACGAGCAGTACTTC

V gene: TRBV6-5
D gene: NA
clone size: NA
J gene: TRBJ1-1
CDR3 protein: CASNLNTEAFF
CDR3 DNA: TGTGCCAGCAACCTGAACACTGAAGCTTTCTTT

V gene: TRBV29-1
D gene: NA
clone size: once
J gene: TRBJ1-2
CDR3 protein: CSVGWGTNYGYTF
CDR3 DNA: TGCAGCGTTGGGTGGGGAACGAACTATGGCTACACCTTC

V gene: TRBV11-2
D gene: NA
clone size: NA
J gene: TRBJ1-6
CDR3 protein: CASTPLDGGGSPLHF
CDR3 DNA: TGTGCCAGCACTCCCCTGGATGGGGGTGGCTCACCCCTCCACTTT

V gene: TRBV18
D gene: NA
clone size: NA
J gene: TRBJ2-7
CDR3 protein: CASSREPYYEQYF
CDR3 DNA: TGTGCCAGCTCACGCGAGCCTTACTACGAGCAGTACTTC

V gene: TRBV6-5
D gene: NA
clone size: NA
J gene: TRBJ2-1
CDR3 protein: CASSFTTGTGGNEQFF
CDR3 DNA: TGTGCCAGCAGTTTTACTACCGGGACTGGGGGGAATGAGCAGTTCTTC

V gene: TRBV19
D gene: NA
clone size: NA
J gene: TRBJ2-3
CDR3 protein: CASSMLITDTQYF
CDR3 DNA: TGTGCCAGTAGTATGCTCATCACAGATACGCAGTATTTT

V gene: TRBV6-6
D gene: TRBD1
clone size: NA
J gene: TRBJ1-5
CDR3 protein: CASSPGTGGNQPQHF
CDR3 DNA: TGTGCCAGCAGCCCCGGGACAGGGGGCAATCAGCCCCAGCATTTT

V gene: TRBV29-1
D gene: NA
clone size: NA
J gene: TRBJ1-2
CDR3 protein: CSVPRPHGYTF
CDR3 DNA: TGCAGCGTTCCACGCCCGCATGGCTACACCTTC

V gene: TRBV12-5
D gene: NA
clone size: once
J gene: TRBJ2-1
CDR3 protein: CASGLGPNEQFF
CDR3 DNA: TGTGCTAGTGGTTTAGGACCGAATGAGCAGTTCTTC

V gene: TRBV6-5
D gene: NA
clone size: NA
J gene: TRBJ1-4
CDR3 protein: CASTTGIANEKLFF
CDR3 DNA: TGTGCCAGCACAACAGGGATAGCTAATGAAAAACTGTTTTTT

V gene: TRBV27
D gene: TRBD2
clone size: NA
J gene: TRBJ2-1
CDR3 protein: CASSLVLAGGLYNEQFF
CDR3 DNA: TGTGCCAGCAGTTTAGTGCTAGCGGGAGGACTATACAATGAGCAGTTCTTC

V gene: TRBV7-9
D gene: TRBD2
clone size: NA
J gene: TRBJ2-3
CDR3 protein: CASSSQAGVADTQYF
CDR3 DNA: TGTGCCAGCAGCTCGCAAGCGGGGGTCGCAGATACGCAGTATTTT

V gene: TRBV6-1
D gene: TRBD2
clone size: NA
J gene: TRBJ2-1
CDR3 protein: CASSESTGGNNEQFF
CDR3 DNA: TGTGCCAGCAGTGAATCCACGGGAGGGAACAATGAGCAGTTCTTC

V gene: TRBV7-9
D gene: NA
clone size: NA
J gene: TRBJ2-5
CDR3 protein: CASSLGVQETQYF
CDR3 DNA: TGTGCCAGCAGCCTTGGAGTACAAGAGACCCAGTACTTC

V gene: TRBV6-1
D gene: TRBD2
clone size: NA
J gene: TRBJ2-7
CDR3 protein: CASSEALGGSHEQYF
CDR3 DNA: TGTGCCAGCAGTGAAGCCTTGGGAGGGTCCCACGAGCAGTACTTC

V gene: TRBV29-1
D gene: TRBD1
clone size: NA
J gene: TRBJ2-5
CDR3 protein: CSVDLGQGLETQYF
CDR3 DNA: TGCAGCGTTGACCTGGGACAGGGGTTAGAGACCCAGTACTTC